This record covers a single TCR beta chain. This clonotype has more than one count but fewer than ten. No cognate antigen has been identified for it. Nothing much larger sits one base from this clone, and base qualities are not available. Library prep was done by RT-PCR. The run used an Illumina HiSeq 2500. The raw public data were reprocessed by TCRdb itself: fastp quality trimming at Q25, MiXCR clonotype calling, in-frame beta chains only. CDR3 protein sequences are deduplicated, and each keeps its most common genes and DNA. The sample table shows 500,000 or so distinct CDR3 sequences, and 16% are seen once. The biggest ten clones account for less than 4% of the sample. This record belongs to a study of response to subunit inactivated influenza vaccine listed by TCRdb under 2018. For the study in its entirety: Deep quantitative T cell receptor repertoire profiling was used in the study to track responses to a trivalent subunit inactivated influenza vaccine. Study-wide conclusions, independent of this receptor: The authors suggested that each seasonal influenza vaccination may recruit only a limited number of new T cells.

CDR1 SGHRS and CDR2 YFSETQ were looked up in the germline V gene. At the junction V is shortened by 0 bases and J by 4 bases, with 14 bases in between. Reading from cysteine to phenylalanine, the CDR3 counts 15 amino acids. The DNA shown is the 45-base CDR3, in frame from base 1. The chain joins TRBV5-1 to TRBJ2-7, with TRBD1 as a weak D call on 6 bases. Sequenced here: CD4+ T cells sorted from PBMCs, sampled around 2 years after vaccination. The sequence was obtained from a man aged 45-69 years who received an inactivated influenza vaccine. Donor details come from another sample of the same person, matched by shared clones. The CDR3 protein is CASSLAGDKLYEQYF. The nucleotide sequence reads TGCGCCAGCAGCTTGGCAGGGGACAAGTTGTACGAGCAGTACTTC.